Listed here are 30 T cell receptor beta chains from one sample, sequenced in a study of blood T cell repertoires in COVID-19. Clones were read by immunoSEQ multiplex PCR, and TCRdb kept only the in-frame ones, dropping some. This table holds roughly 150,000 clones, around 84% found once. The specimen sequenced was peripheral blood. The source of these receptors is a woman in her forties or fifties with acute or convalescent COVID-19.

The chain joins TRBV6-2 or TRBV6-3 to TRBJ2-7; 10 bases are a match to TRBD2. After removal of 2 bases from V and 2 bases from J, the junction contained 6 bases not matched to a gene. The germline V gene encodes CDR1 MNHEY and CDR2 SVGEGT. This CDR3 has 16 residues. In DNA, the CDR3 is TGTGCCAGCAGTTACGGCGGACTAGCGGTGACCTACGAGCAGTACTTC. This sequence encodes CASSYGGLAVTYEQYF.

This clone was detected only a few times. This chain connects TRBV4-2 to TRBJ1-2; TRBD1 matches 7 bases. Germline V gene lookup returns CDR1 LGHNA and CDR2 YNFKEQ. The V gene end was trimmed by 0 bases and the J gene end by 5 bases; junction bases not matched to a gene: 9. The CDR3 spans 16 residues. The CDR3 DNA is TGTGCCAGCAGCCAAGAGTATGAGGGGGCGCTTTATGGCTACACCTTC. This gives the protein CASSQEYEGALYGYTF.

This clone was counted once. This chain uses TRBV7-2 with TRBJ1-2; 7 bases agree with TRBD1. Unmatched junction bases numbered 7, after V lost 8 bases and J lost 4 bases. CDR1 and CDR2 (germline): SGHTA, FQGNSA. CDR3 length equals 13 residues. The CDR3 loop reads CASGGRGPYGYTF. The CDR3 DNA sequence: TGTGCCAGCGGTGGAAGGGGGCCCTATGGCTACACCTTC.

The chain couples TRBV18 to TRBJ2-2, with 8 bases identical to TRBD1. CDR3 length: 15 amino acids. J gave up 5 bases and V 4 bases, and 6 bases lay outside the gene matches. Germline V gene sequence: CDR1 KGHSH, CDR2 LQKENI. The CDR3 is CASSLRTGRTGELFF. The CDR3 region has the DNA TGTGCCAGCTCACTTCGGACAGGGCGTACCGGGGAGCTGTTTTTT.

The chain recombines TRBV3-1 (or the pseudogene TRBV3-2) with TRBJ2-7; unclear D gene. Germline V gives CDR1 LGHDT, CDR2 YNNKEL (reference sequence). V was shortened by 3 bases and J by 3 bases, with 3 bases between the two germline ends. This CDR3 contains 11 residues. The CDR3 sequence: CASSHYYEQYF. CDR3 coding DNA: TGTGCCAGCAGCCATTACTACGAGCAGTACTTC.

The chain is built from TRBV9 and TRBJ2-3; the match to TRBD2 covers 7 bases. From germline, CDR1 is SGDLS and CDR2 YYNGEE. The CDR3 covers 16 residues. V lost 3 bases and J lost 0; bases outside the gene matches: 7. The CDR3 sequence is CASSERGGDSTDTQYF. CDR3 in DNA: TGTGCCAGCAGCGAGCGCGGGGGAGATAGCACAGATACGCAGTATTTT. The entire variable domain, with the rest obtained from reference TRBV9 and TRBJ2-3, is as follows: DSGVTQTPKHLITATGQRVTLRCSPRSGDLSVYWYQQSLDQGLQFLIQYYNGEERAKGNILERFSAQQFPDLHSELNLSSLELGDSALYFCASSERGGDSTDTQYFGPGTRLTVL.

The rearrangement uses TRBV10-3 and TRBJ2-3; 10 bases map to TRBD2. Germline V gives CDR1 ENHRY, CDR2 SYGVKD. This CDR3 has 17 residues. J was trimmed by 1 base and V by 0 bases; bases with no gene match: 4. As DNA, the CDR3 is TGTGCCATCAGTGAGTCCCCTAGCGGGAGCGGCACAGATACGCAGTATTTT. It codes for CAISESPSGSGTDTQYF.

A few counts support this clone. The chain couples TRBV6-1 to TRBJ2-5; 8 bases match TRBD1. CDR1 MNHNS and CDR2 SASEGT come from the germline V gene. After removal of 4 bases from V and 6 bases from J, the junction contained 13 bases not matched to a gene. CDR3 length equals 16 residues. The CDR3 nucleotides are TGTGCCAGCAGTGTGTCGGTGAGGACAGGGAGTAAGACCCAGTACTTC. Amino acid sequence: CASSVSVRTGSKTQYF.

J is TRBJ2-5 and V is TRBV5-4; D is perhaps TRBD2 (5 bases). The CDR3 is 12 residues long. The V and J ends lost 4 bases and 5 bases respectively, with 9 bases between them. Germline CDR1 reads SGHNT; CDR2 reads YYREEE (reference sequence). In nucleotides, the CDR3 is TGTGCCAGCAGCCCCGGGGAGGAGACCCAGTACTTC. This sequence encodes CASSPGEETQYF.

This clone was counted a few times. V gene TRBV2 combines with J gene TRBJ2-5; TRBD2 aligns across 16 bases. This CDR3 region has 19 residues. V lost 5 bases to trimming and J lost 5 bases; unmatched junction nucleotides: 14. In germline, CDR1 is SNHLY, CDR2 FYNNEI. CDR3 bases: TGTGCCAGCAGTCGACCAAGCGGGACTAGCGGGAGGGCCGGGGAGACCCAGTACTTC. Translating gives CASSRPSGTSGRAGETQYF.

This clone was detected only once. The chain combines TRBV6-2 or TRBV6-3 with TRBJ2-7, with 7 bases aligning to TRBD2. J was trimmed by 5 bases and V by 2 bases; bases with no gene match: 6. CDR3 length: 14 residues. Per the germline V gene, CDR1 is MNHEY and CDR2 is SVGEGT. The CDR3, as DNA: TGTGCCAGCAGTTACGGACTAGTAAGTAACGAGCAGTACTTC. Encoded protein: CASSYGLVSNEQYF.

This chain uses TRBV10-3 with TRBJ1-2; TRBD1 agrees at 8 bases. CDR1 is ENHRY, CDR2 SYGVKD, per germline. V dropped 5 bases and J dropped 0; count of bases not matched to a gene: 5. This CDR3 spans 15 amino acids. CDR3 in amino acids: CAISSRTGTNYGYTF. DNA for the CDR3: TGTGCCATCAGTTCCAGGACAGGGACTAACTATGGCTACACCTTC.

V and J are TRBV19 and TRBJ2-1; 14 nucleotides line up with TRBD2. The CDR3 has 18 amino acids. Trimming removed 5 bases from V and 0 bases from J; junction bases left unmatched: 6. Germline V gene sequence: CDR1 LNHDA, CDR2 SQIVND (reference sequence). The CDR3 protein is CASSPGLAGGPSYNEQFF. In DNA, the CDR3 is TGTGCCAGTAGTCCAGGACTAGCGGGAGGCCCCTCCTACAATGAGCAGTTCTTC. The full variable domain, completed using reference TRBV19 and TRBJ2-1, is DGGITQSPKYLFRKEGQNVTLSCEQNLNHDAMYWYRQDPGQGLRLIYYSQIVNDFQKGDIAEGYSVSREKKESFPLTVTSAQKNPTAFYLCASSPGLAGGPSYNEQFFGPGTRLTVL.

This rearrangement joins TRBV28 to TRBJ2-2, with TRBD2 identical over 8 bases. Germline lookup yields CDR1 MDHEN and CDR2 SYDVKM. The CDR3 consists of 15 residues. J was trimmed by 0 bases and V by 11 bases; bases with no gene match: 8. The CDR3, as DNA: TGTGCCGGCGGGGGGAGGGGAACGAACACCGGGGAGCTGTTTTTT. The encoded protein is CAGGGRGTNTGELFF.

V and J are TRBV18 and TRBJ1-3; D remains unclear. This CDR3 region has 15 residues. The germline V gene has CDR1 KGHSH and CDR2 LQKENI. V was trimmed by 0 bases and J by 1 base, leaving 7 bases between them. The CDR3: CASSPPGVSGNTIYF. DNA of the CDR3: TGTGCCAGCTCACCACCCGGGGTTTCTGGAAACACCATATATTTT.

The chain uses TRBV15 and TRBJ1-3; TRBD1 matches at 10 bases. With V trimmed by 1 base and J by 1 base, 1 base remained unmatched. The germline gives CDR1 LNHNV, CDR2 YYDKDF (reference sequence). CDR3 size: 16 residues. The CDR3 region is CATSRGDRGSGNTIYF. The CDR3 DNA follows: TGTGCCACCAGCAGAGGGGACAGGGGTTCTGGAAACACCATATATTTT.

The sample holds one count of this clone. The V gene is TRBV5-1, the J gene TRBJ1-2; 9 nucleotides align to TRBD1. Germline values: CDR1 SGHRS, CDR2 YFSETQ. The CDR3 totals 15 residues. V lost 4 bases, J lost 7 bases, and 11 bases stayed unmatched. CDR3: CASSNVQGASGGYTF. The CDR3 DNA reads TGCGCCAGCAGCAACGTACAGGGGGCTAGCGGTGGCTACACCTTC.

The chain combines TRBV4-3 with TRBJ1-3, with D uncertain. V was pared by 1 base and J by 0 bases, with 7 bases between. The CDR3 has 15 residues. CDR1 and CDR2 (germline): LGHNA, YSLEER. The CDR3 reads CASSQGHGSGNTIYF. The CDR3 DNA sequence: TGCGCCAGCAGCCAAGGACATGGCTCTGGAAACACCATATATTTT.

V usage is TRBV2 and J usage is TRBJ1-4; D not certain. Germline V gene sequence: CDR1 SNHLY, CDR2 FYNNEI. The CDR3 extends over 13 amino acids. V lost 4 bases to trimming and J lost 4 bases, with 7 bases between them. CDR3 sequence reads: CASSVNSNEKLFF. In DNA, the CDR3 is TGTGCCAGCAGTGTCAACAGTAATGAAAAACTGTTTTTT. Combining the CDR3 with reference TRBV2 and TRBJ1-4 gives the whole variable domain EPEVTQTPSHQVTQMGQEVILRCVPISNHLYFYWYRQILGQKVEFLVSFYNNEISEKSEIFDDQFSVERPDGSNFTLKIRSTKLEDSAMYFCASSVNSNEKLFFGSGTQLSVL.

The genes are TRBV19 and TRBJ1-5; no clear D gene. Germline V lookup: CDR1 LNHDA, CDR2 SQIVND (reference sequence). V was cut by 2 bases and J by 2 bases, with 7 bases left in between. This CDR3 spans 14 amino acids. The CDR3 is CASSINRGNQPQHF. CDR3 in DNA: TGTGCCAGTAGTATAAACCGAGGCAATCAGCCCCAGCATTTT.

V usage is TRBV7-9 and J usage is TRBJ2-2; possibly TRBD1 for D (6 bases). CDR1 and CDR2 from the germline V gene are SEHNR and FQNEAQ (reference sequence). The CDR3 has 16 amino acids. Trimming shortened V by 8 bases and J by 2 bases, and 18 bases separated the two germline ends. The CDR3 sequence is CASPPRDRLNTGELFF. CDR3 nucleotides: TGTGCCAGCCCCCCTCGCGACAGGCTAAACACCGGGGAGCTGTTTTTT. The full variable domain, its missing parts supplied by reference TRBV7-9 and TRBJ2-2, is DTGVSQNPRHKITKRGQNVTFRCDPISEHNRLYWYRQTLGQGPEFLTYFQNEAQLEKSRLLSDRFSAERPKGSFSTLEIQRTEQGDSAMYLCASPPRDRLNTGELFFGEGSRLTVL.

This chain connects TRBV7-2 to TRBJ2-1; tentatively, D is TRBD2 (5 bases). Deletions cut 1 base from V and 2 bases from J, with 12 bases between. The CDR3 sequence is 16 residues long. Germline lookup yields CDR1 SGHTA and CDR2 FQGNSA. The CDR3 DNA reads as TGTGCCAGCAGCTTAGGGGCGGGTTCAGCCTACAATGAGCAGTTCTTC. This sequence encodes CASSLGAGSAYNEQFF. The whole variable domain, filled in from reference TRBV7-2 and TRBJ2-1, reads GAGVSQSPSNKVTEKGKDVELRCDPISGHTALYWYRQSLGQGLEFLIYFQGNSAPDKSGLPSDRFSAERTGGSVSTLTIQRTQQEDSAVYLCASSLGAGSAYNEQFFGPGTRLTVL.

This chain connects TRBV24-1 to TRBJ2-1, with D perhaps matching TRBD2 (5 bases). Germline values: CDR1 KGHDR, CDR2 SFDVKD. V lost 1 base to trimming and J lost 6 bases, with 12 bases between them. There are 15 residues in the CDR3. This CDR3 reads CATSDFAGRLNEQFF. The DNA of the CDR3 is TGTGCCACCAGTGATTTTGCGGGTCGACTCAATGAGCAGTTCTTC.

The chain recombines TRBV5-5 with TRBJ2-7; D possibly corresponds to TRBD1 (6 bases). The germline V gene encodes CDR1 SGHKS and CDR2 YYEKEE (reference sequence). V dropped 4 bases and J dropped 1 base, with 15 bases sitting between them. This CDR3 is 15 amino acids long. The CDR3 region is CASSLTGYLSYEQYF. Written as DNA, the CDR3 is TGTGCCAGCAGCCTCACAGGGTACCTTTCCTACGAGCAGTACTTC.

This clone was recorded only once. This chain uses TRBV9 with TRBJ2-7, with 8 bases matching TRBD2. The V gene's germline CDR1 is SGDLS and CDR2 YYNGEE. The length of the CDR3 is 15 residues. V gave up 3 bases and J gave up 5 bases; unmatched junction bases: 10. This CDR3 reads CASSAMGTSQNEQYF. The CDR3 bases are TGTGCCAGCAGCGCTATGGGGACTAGTCAGAACGAGCAGTACTTC.

This chain joins TRBV2 and TRBJ1-4; 9 bases are shared with TRBD1. There are 15 residues in the CDR3. CDR1 and CDR2 (germline): SNHLY, FYNNEI. Losses at the gene ends were 4 bases for V and 8 bases for J; bases not matched to a gene: 8. The CDR3: CASSAPGQGREKLFF. The CDR3 region has the DNA TGTGCCAGCAGTGCACCGGGACAGGGAAGGGAAAAACTGTTTTTT.

This chain links TRBV5-1 with TRBJ2-7; a possible D gene is TRBD1 (6 bases). The CDR3 runs 15 residues. Germline CDR1 and CDR2: SGHRS and YFSETQ. The germline V and J ends were trimmed by 4 bases and 1 base, with 15 bases remaining between them. The DNA of the CDR3 is TGCGCCAGCAGCATAGCAGGGGACAATTCCTACGAGCAGTACTTC. It yields the protein CASSIAGDNSYEQYF.

The chain joins TRBV2 to TRBJ2-7, with 8 positions matching TRBD1. The CDR3 extends over 14 amino acids. The ends lost 3 bases at V and 0 bases at J; junction bases unmatched: 1. Germline V gives CDR1 SNHLY, CDR2 FYNNEI. In DNA form, the CDR3 reads TGTGCCAGCAGTGAGGACAGGGCCTCCTACGAGCAGTACTTC. Translation: CASSEDRASYEQYF.

This clone was seen a few times. The CDR3 is CASSWDRGRGSNQPQHF. The CDR3 DNA is TGTGCCAGCAGCTGGGACAGGGGGAGAGGGAGCAATCAGCCCCAGCATTTT. This chain connects TRBV5-8 to TRBJ1-5, with 11 bases lining up with TRBD1. Trimming cost V 3 bases and J 1 base; bases outside gene matches: 6. This CDR3 is built from 17 residues. Germline V gene data show CDR1 as SGHTS and CDR2 as YDEGEE. Filled out from reference TRBV5-8 and TRBJ1-5, the complete variable domain reads EAGVTQSPTHLIKTRGQQATLRCSPISGHTSVYWYQQALGLGLQFLLWYDEGEERNRGNFPPRFSGRQFPNYSSELNVNALELEDSALYLCASSWDRGRGSNQPQHFGDGTRLSIL.

The rearrangement joins TRBV6-2 or TRBV6-3 to TRBJ2-3; D perhaps matches TRBD2 (7 bases). Trimming removed 6 bases from V and 6 bases from J, with 22 bases in between. Germline loops: CDR1 MNHEY, CDR2 SVGEGT. There are 16 residues in the CDR3. CDR3 nucleotide sequence: TGTGCCAGCAGCCCCCCGCCCGCGGGGGCCCAGGATACGCAGTATTTT. Translation: CASSPPPAGAQDTQYF.